This T cell receptor beta chain was recovered during a study of blood T cell repertoires in COVID-19. At the level of the study: PBMCs, B-cell-depleted T cells, or T cells provided the cDNA or gDNA that made up the material.

As originally analysed: Reference gene primer amplification yielded estimated nucleated cell counts. Sequencing used immunoSEQ multiplex PCR; TCRdb keeps in-frame clones, though not all of them. That table is the source of V, J and clone size, and D and trimming were worked out from the DNA. The sample has about 240,000 clones; about 89% are singletons. The V gene lost 4 bases and the J gene lost 3 bases, with 12 bases spanning the gap. This CDR3 has 14 residues. CDR1 and CDR2 from the germline V gene are SGDLS and YYNGEE. Participants were aged 18 to 89 years from 20 to 30 US areas. The sample taken for sequencing was PBMCs or T cells enriched from blood (not recorded which). This chain joins TRBV9 and TRBJ2-3; tentatively, D is TRBD2 (6 bases). This receptor was taken from a woman aged 25 to 39 who had recovered from COVID-19. The chain's CDR3 is CASSPGVITDTQYF. As DNA, the CDR3 is TGTGCCAGCAGCCCGGGGGTTATTACAGATACGCAGTATTTT.